The T cell receptor beta chain under discussion was sequenced for a study of tumor-infiltrating lymphocytes in primary liver carcinoma. Across the study: Each of the samples returned roughly 3.65 to 7.5 million productive TCRbeta reads (a yield similar across tissue types).

General study findings and limits: Less overlap was seen in tumor-adjacent and tumor-blood pairs than in tumor region pairs.

Notes on this clonotype: What it recognizes is unknown. A much larger clone differs by one base, so this may be a read error.

The CDR3 extends over 14 amino acids. The trim removed 6 bases at V and 5 bases at J, leaving 6 bases unmatched. Unsorted bulk tissue of about 20-31 mg yielded co-extracted RNA and DNA. Donors underwent surgery for histopathologically diagnosed primary liver carcinoma. TCR beta cDNA was prepared out of 450 to 500 ng total RNA by means of a constant-region primer. ARM-PCR was slightly modified, and three nested multiplex PCR rounds with it gave rise to the TCR beta libraries. The study ran its first two PCR rounds for nine to eleven cycles each, using TRBV1-TRBV30 forward primers and a C-beta reverse primer. TCRdb itself ran the multiplex PCR reads through MiXCR, one entry per CDR3 protein. The sample has about 92,000 distinct CDR3 sequences, 55% to 75% seen once.

The source of this sequence is a man aged 40-55 years with primary liver carcinoma and hepatitis B virus infection. Sequencing was done on a sample of tumor-adjacent normal liver tissue. The V call is TRBV12-3 or TRBV12-4, the J call TRBJ2-1, with 8 bases identical to TRBD1. CDR3: CASSLGQVHNEQFF. The CDR3 DNA is TGTGCCAGCAGCCTGGGACAGGTCCACAATGAGCAGTTCTTC.